The clone carrying this TCR beta chain occurred a few times. Its antigen is undetermined. This record belongs to a study of T-cell reconstitution after alpha-beta-depleted transplantation in children. Findings and caveats of the study: In some patients, recipient T cells and intrathymic progenitors surviving conditioning explained high day-60 diversity. Hyperexpanded clones declined; after one year, newly produced T cells mostly supplied diversity. Expanded clones from the graft, numbering several hundred, reportedly supplied alpha-beta T cells about two months after transplant.

The trim removed 2 bases at V and 4 bases at J, leaving 7 bases unmatched. The CDR3 runs to 15 residues. Per germline, CDR1 KGHSY and CDR2 FQNENV. A library of TCRbeta sequences, prepared with unique molecular identifiers, was generated. Each CDR3 protein gets one entry after TCRdb re-called the PCR reads with MiXCR. Among more than 45,000 distinct CDR3 sequences, 40% to 65% were seen once, and the ten largest hold about two fifths. The source material was peripheral blood, sampled before TCRalphabeta/CD19-depleted stem cell transplant. The receptor was isolated from a boy under two years old with SCID, due to receive a stem cell transplant. This chain connects TRBV16 to TRBJ1-2; 7 nucleotides line up with TRBD1. CDR3: CASSQNQDRFYGYTF. CDR3 nucleotide sequence: TGTGCCAGCAGCCAAAACCAGGACAGGTTCTATGGCTACACCTTC. Complete variable domain (other parts from reference TRBV16 and TRBJ1-2): GEEVAQTPKHLVRGEGQKAKLYCAPIKGHSYVFWYQQVLKNEFKFLISFQNENVFDETGMPKERFSAKCLPNSPCSLEIQATKLEDSAVYFCASSQNQDRFYGYTFGSGTRLTVV.